The present T cell receptor (beta chain) was sequenced within a study of control samples from healthy donors and cancer patients. Here immunoSEQ multiplex PCR was the method, and the copy in TCRdb shows in-frame clones only, minus some. The data contain about 160,000 clones, around 94% of them seen just once; the ten biggest clones take up 14%. Per the germline V gene, CDR1 is SEHNR and CDR2 is FQNEAQ (reference sequence). The J segment lost 5 bases and the V segment lost 4 bases, leaving 8 bases of the junction unmatched. This CDR3 is built from 14 residues. This clonotype was sampled from a man aged 55 to 70 with colorectal cancer. The rearrangement uses TRBV7-9 and TRBJ2-7; 7 nucleotides line up with TRBD1. The sample consisted of PBMCs. This chain's CDR3 is CASSSTTGNHEQYF. Here the CDR3 DNA reads TGTGCCAGCAGCTCGACGACAGGGAACCACGAGCAGTACTTC.